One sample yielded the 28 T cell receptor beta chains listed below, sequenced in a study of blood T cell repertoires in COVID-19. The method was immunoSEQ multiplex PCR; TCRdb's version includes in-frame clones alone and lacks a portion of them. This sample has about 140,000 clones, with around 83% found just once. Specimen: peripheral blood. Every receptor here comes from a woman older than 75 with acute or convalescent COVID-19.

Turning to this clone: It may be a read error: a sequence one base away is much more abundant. DNA for the CDR3: TGCGCCAGCAGCTTGGGACAGGATGAAAAACTGTTTTTT. The encoded protein is CASSLGQDEKLFF. The chain has TRBV5-1 and TRBJ1-4, with D tentatively TRBD1 (6 bases). CDR1 is SGHRS, CDR2 YFSETQ, per germline. V shed 0 bases and J shed 6 bases, with 6 bases lying between them. The CDR3 is made up of 13 amino acids.

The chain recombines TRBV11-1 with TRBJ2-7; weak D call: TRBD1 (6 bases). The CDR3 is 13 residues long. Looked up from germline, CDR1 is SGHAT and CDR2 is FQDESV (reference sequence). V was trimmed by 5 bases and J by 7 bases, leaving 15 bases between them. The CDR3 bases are TGTGCCAGCAGCCCAGGGGTCGGCTGGGAGCAGTACTTC. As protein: CASSPGVGWEQYF.

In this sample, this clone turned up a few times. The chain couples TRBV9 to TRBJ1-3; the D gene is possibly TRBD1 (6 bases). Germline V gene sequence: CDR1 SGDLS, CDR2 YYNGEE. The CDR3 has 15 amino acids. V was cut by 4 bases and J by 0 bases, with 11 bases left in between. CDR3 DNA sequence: TGTGCCAGCAGCCTTAGGGGGTACTCTGGAAACACCATATATTTT. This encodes CASSLRGYSGNTIYF.

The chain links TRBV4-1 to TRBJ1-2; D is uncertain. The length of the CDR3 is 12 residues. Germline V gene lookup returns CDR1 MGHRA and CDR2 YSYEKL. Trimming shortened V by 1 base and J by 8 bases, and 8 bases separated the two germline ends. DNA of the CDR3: TGCGCCAGCAGCCAAGGTTCGCGCGGCTACACCTTC. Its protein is CASSQGSRGYTF.

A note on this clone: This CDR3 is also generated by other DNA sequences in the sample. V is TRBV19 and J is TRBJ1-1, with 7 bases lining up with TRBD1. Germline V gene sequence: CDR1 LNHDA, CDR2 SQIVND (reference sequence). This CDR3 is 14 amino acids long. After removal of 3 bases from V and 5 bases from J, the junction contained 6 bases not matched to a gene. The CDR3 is CASSITGAGTEAFF. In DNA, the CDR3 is TGTGCCAGTAGTATCACAGGGGCCGGAACTGAAGCTTTCTTT.

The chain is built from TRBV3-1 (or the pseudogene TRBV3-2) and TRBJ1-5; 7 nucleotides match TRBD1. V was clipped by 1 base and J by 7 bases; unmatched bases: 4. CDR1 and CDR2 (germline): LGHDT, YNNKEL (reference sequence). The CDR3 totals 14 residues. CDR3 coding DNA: TGTGCCAGCAGCCAAGGACAGGGACAACAGCCCCAGCATTTT. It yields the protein CASSQGQGQQPQHF.

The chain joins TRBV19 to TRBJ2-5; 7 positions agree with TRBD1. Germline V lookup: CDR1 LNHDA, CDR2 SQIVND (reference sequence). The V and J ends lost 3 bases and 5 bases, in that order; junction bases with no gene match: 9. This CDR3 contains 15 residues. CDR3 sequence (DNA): TGTGCCAGTAGTATTAAGGGGGCGCGGGCGGAGACCCAGTACTTC. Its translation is CASSIKGARAETQYF. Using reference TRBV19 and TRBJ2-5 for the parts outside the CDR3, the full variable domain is DGGITQSPKYLFRKEGQNVTLSCEQNLNHDAMYWYRQDPGQGLRLIYYSQIVNDFQKGDIAEGYSVSREKKESFPLTVTSAQKNPTAFYLCASSIKGARAETQYFGPGTRLLVL.

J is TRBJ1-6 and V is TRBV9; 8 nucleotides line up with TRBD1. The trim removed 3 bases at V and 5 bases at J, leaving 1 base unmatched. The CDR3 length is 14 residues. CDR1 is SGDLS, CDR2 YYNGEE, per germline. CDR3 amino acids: CASSEQGDNSPLHF. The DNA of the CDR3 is TGTGCCAGCAGCGAACAGGGGGATAATTCACCCCTCCACTTT. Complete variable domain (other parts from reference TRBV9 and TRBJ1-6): DSGVTQTPKHLITATGQRVTLRCSPRSGDLSVYWYQQSLDQGLQFLIQYYNGEERAKGNILERFSAQQFPDLHSELNLSSLELGDSALYFCASSEQGDNSPLHFGNGTRLTVT.

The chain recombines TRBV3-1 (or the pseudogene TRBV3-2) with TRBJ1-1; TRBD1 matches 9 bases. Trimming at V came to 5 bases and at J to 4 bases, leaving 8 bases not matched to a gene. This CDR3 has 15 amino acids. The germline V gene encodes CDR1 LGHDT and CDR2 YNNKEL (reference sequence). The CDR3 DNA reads TGTGCCAGCAGCGGGGGACAGGGAATGGTCACTGAAGCTTTCTTT. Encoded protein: CASSGGQGMVTEAFF.

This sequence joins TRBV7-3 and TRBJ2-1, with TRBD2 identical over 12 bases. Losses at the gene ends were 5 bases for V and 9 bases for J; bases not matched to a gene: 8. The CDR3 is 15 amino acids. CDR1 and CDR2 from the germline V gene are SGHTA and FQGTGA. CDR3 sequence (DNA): TGTGCCAGCAGCCCCGCTAGCGGGGGGGCCGGTGAGCAGTTCTTC. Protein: CASSPASGGAGEQFF. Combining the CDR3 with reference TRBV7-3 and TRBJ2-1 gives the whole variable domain GAGVSQTPSNKVTEKGKYVELRCDPISGHTALYWYRQSLGQGPEFLIYFQGTGAADDSGLPNDRFFAVRPEGSVSTLKIQRTERGDSAVYLCASSPASGGAGEQFFGPGTRLTVL.

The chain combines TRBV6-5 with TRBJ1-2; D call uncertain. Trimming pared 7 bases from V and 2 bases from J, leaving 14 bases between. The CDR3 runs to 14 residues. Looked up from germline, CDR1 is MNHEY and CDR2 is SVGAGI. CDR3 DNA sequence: TGTGCCAGCAAGGCGTTGGGGAGGAACTATGGCTACACCTTC. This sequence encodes CASKALGRNYGYTF.

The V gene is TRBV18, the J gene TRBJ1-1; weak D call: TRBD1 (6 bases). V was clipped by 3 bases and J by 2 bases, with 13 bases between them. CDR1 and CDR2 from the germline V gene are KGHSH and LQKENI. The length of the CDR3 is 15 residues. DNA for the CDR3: TGTGCCAGCTCACCTACAACAGGGTTAAACACTGAAGCTTTCTTT. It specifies CASSPTTGLNTEAFF.

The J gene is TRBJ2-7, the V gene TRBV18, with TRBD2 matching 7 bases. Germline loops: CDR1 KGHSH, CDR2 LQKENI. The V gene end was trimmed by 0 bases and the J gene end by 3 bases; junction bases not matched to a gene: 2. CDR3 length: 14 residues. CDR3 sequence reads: CASSPPTGGYEQYF. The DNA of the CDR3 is TGTGCCAGCTCACCACCGACGGGGGGCTACGAGCAGTACTTC.

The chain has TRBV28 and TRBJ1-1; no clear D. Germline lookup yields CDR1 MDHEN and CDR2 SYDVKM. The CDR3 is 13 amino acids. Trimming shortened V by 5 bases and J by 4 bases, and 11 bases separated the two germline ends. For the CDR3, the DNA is TGTGCCAGCAGTCTATTTCGCGGCACTGAAGCTTTCTTT. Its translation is CASSLFRGTEAFF.

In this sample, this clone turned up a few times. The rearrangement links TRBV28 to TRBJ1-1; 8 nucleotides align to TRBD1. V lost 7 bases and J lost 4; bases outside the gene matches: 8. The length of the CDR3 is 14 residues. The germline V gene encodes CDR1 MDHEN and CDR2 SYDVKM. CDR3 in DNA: TGTGCCAGCATTACAGGGGGTGACATCACTGAAGCTTTCTTT. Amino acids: CASITGGDITEAFF.

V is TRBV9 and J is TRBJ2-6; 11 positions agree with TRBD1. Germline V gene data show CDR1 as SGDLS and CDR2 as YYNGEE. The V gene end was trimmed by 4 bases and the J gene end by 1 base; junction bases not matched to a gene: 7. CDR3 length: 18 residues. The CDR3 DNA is TGTGCCAGCAGCTCTCCCGGGACAGGGGGTTCTGGGGCCAACGTCCTGACTTTC. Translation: CASSSPGTGGSGANVLTF.

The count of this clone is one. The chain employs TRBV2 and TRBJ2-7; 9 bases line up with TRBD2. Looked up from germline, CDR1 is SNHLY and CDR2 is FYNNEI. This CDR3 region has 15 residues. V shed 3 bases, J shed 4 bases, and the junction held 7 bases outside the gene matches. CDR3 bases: TGTGCCAGCAGTGAGCCGCTAGCGGGACAATACGAGCAGTACTTC. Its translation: CASSEPLAGQYEQYF.

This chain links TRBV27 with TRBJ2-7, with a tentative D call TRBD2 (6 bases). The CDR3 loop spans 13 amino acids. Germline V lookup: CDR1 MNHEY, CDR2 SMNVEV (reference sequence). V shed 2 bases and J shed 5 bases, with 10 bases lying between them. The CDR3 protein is CASSLSRGNEQYF. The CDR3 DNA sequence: TGTGCCAGCAGTTTAAGCCGGGGGAACGAGCAGTACTTC.

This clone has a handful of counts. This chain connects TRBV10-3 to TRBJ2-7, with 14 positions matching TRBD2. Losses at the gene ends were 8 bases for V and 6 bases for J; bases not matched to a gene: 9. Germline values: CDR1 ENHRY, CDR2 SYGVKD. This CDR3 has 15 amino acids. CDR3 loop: CAISPLGTSGGEQYF. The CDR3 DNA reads TGTGCCATCTCCCCGCTAGGGACTAGCGGGGGCGAGCAGTACTTC.

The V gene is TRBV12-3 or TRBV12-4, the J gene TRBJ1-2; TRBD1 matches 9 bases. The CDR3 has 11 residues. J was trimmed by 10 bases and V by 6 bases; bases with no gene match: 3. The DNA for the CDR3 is TGTGCCAGCAGCAGGACAGGGGACTACACCTTC. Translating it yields CASSRTGDYTF.

In DNA form, the CDR3 reads TGTGCCAGCTCACCTGCCGGGACACCCGACTATGGCTACACCTTC. It is translated as CASSPAGTPDYGYTF. The chain has TRBV18 and TRBJ1-2; tentative D call: TRBD1 (6 bases). Looked up from germline, CDR1 is KGHSH and CDR2 is LQKENI. The CDR3 is 15 residues long. Trimming left V 3 bases short and J 3 bases short, with 14 bases between.

CDR3 in amino acids: CASSAGTSEDNEQFF. CDR3 DNA: TGTGCCAGTAGTGCCGGGACTAGCGAAGACAATGAGCAGTTCTTC. The V call is TRBV19, the J call TRBJ2-1; TRBD2 aligns across 10 bases. CDR3 length equals 15 residues. Germline-derived CDR1 and CDR2 are LNHDA and SQIVND (reference sequence). V gave up 5 bases and J gave up 5 bases; unmatched junction bases: 6.

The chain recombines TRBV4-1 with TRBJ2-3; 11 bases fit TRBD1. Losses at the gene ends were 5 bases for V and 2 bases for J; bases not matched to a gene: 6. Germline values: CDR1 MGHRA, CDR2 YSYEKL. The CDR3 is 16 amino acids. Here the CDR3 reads CASSWTGGRSTDTQYF. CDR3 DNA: TGCGCCAGCAGCTGGACAGGGGGCCGATCCACAGATACGCAGTATTTT.

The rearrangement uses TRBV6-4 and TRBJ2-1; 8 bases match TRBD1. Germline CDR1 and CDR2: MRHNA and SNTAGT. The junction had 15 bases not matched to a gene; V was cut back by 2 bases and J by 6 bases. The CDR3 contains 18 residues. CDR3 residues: CASSDLGWGQVGSNEQFF. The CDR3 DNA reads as TGTGCCAGCAGTGACCTCGGCTGGGGACAGGTAGGTTCCAATGAGCAGTTCTTC.

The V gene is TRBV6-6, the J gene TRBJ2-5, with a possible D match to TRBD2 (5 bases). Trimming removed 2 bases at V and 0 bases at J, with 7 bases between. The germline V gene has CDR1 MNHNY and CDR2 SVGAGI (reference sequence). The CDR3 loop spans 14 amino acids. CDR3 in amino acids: CASSYPGYQETQYF. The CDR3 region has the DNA TGTGCCAGCAGTTACCCGGGATACCAAGAGACCCAGTACTTC.

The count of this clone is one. The CDR3: CASSLSEKLFF. The DNA for the CDR3 is TGTGCCAGCAGCCTAAGCGAAAAACTGTTTTTT. V is TRBV11-2 and J is TRBJ1-4; D uncertain. Deletions cut 5 bases from V and 8 bases from J, with 6 bases between. Germline CDR1 is SGHAT and CDR2 is FQNNGV. The CDR3 contains 11 residues.

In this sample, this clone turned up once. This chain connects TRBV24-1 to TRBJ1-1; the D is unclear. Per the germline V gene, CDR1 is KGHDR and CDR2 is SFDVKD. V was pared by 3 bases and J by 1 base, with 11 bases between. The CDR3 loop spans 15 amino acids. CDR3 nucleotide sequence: TGTGCCACCAGTGATAACAAACGAGGGAACACTGAAGCTTTCTTT. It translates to CATSDNKRGNTEAFF.

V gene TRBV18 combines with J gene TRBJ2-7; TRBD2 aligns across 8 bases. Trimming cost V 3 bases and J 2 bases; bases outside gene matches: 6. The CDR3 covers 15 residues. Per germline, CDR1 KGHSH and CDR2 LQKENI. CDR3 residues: CASSPVAGRAYEQYF. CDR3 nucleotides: TGTGCCAGCTCACCTGTAGCGGGGCGGGCCTACGAGCAGTACTTC. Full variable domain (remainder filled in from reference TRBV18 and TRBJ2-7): NAGVMQNPRHLVRRRGQEARLRCSPMKGHSHVYWYRQLPEEGLKFMVYLQKENIIDESGMPKERFSAEFPKEGPSILRIQQVVRGDSAAYFCASSPVAGRAYEQYFGPGTRLTVT.